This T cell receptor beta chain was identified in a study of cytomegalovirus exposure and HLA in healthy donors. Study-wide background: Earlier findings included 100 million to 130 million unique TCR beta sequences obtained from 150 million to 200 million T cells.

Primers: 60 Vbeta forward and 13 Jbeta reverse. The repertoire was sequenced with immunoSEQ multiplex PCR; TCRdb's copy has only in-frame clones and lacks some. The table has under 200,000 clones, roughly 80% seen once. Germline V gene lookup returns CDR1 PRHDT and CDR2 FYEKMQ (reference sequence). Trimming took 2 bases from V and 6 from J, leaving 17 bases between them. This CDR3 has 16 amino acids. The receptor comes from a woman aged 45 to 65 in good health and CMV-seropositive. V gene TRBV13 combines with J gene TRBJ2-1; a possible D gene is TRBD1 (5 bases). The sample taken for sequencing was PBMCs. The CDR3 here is CASSLRRQTILNEQFF. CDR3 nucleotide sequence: TGTGCCAGCAGCTTAAGAAGACAGACAATTCTCAATGAGCAGTTCTTC.